The 23 T cell receptor beta chains below all came from one sample that was sequenced in a study of blood T cell repertoires in COVID-19. Repertoires were generated with immunoSEQ multiplex PCR, while TCRdb's copy carries only in-frame clones and drops some. The table records about 98,000 clones, around 82% of them present only once. Sequenced: peripheral blood. The receptor source for this set is an older man with active or convalescent COVID-19.

This clone has a single count. The chain combines TRBV18 with TRBJ1-5; D gene ambiguous. The CDR3 length is 13 residues. Germline values: CDR1 KGHSH, CDR2 LQKENI. The V end was cut by 5 bases, the J end by 10 bases, with 15 bases between. Here the CDR3 reads CASSDTVYQPQHF. The CDR3 DNA is TGTGCCAGCTCAGACACAGTTTACCAACCCCAGCATTTT.

V gene TRBV19 combines with J gene TRBJ2-1; 8 positions agree with TRBD2. There are 17 residues in the CDR3. Looked up from germline, CDR1 is LNHDA and CDR2 is SQIVND (reference sequence). Germline trimming cut 5 bases from V and 2 bases from J; bases unmatched to any gene: 11. CDR3 sequence: CASSRKGTRGTYNEQFF. As DNA, the CDR3 is TGTGCCAGTAGTCGGAAGGGGACTAGGGGAACCTACAATGAGCAGTTCTTC.

The genes are TRBV18 and TRBJ1-2, with D possibly TRBD1 on 6 matching bases. This CDR3 has 16 residues. Germline CDR1 KGHSH, CDR2 LQKENI. The germline V and J ends were trimmed by 4 bases and 3 bases, with 18 bases remaining between them. The CDR3 DNA follows: TGTGCCAGCTCACTCTCCCCCCAGGGGCCGTACTATGGCTACACCTTC. Protein product: CASSLSPQGPYYGYTF.

V is TRBV6-5 and J is TRBJ2-5; 7 bases map to TRBD2. After removal of 2 bases from V and 1 base from J, the junction contained 7 bases not matched to a gene. CDR1 MNHEY and CDR2 SVGAGI come from the germline V gene. The CDR3 consists of 16 residues. CDR3 DNA sequence: TGTGCCAGCAGTTACCAAACGACGGGGGGCCAAGAGACCCAGTACTTC. Protein sequence: CASSYQTTGGQETQYF.

V is TRBV6-2 or TRBV6-3 and J is TRBJ1-3; D unclear. V lost 6 bases to trimming and J lost 0 bases, with 9 bases between them. The germline CDR1 and CDR2 sequences are MNHEY and SVGEGT. The CDR3 consists of 14 residues. CDR3 bases: TGTGCCAGCAGCTCGTCCAGCTCTGGAAACACCATATATTTT. Amino acids: CASSSSSSGNTIYF.

The V gene is TRBV29-1, the J gene TRBJ2-1; possible D gene TRBD1, 5 bases. The CDR3 spans 12 residues. CDR1 is SQVTM and CDR2 is ANQGSEA in the germline V gene. V gave up 4 bases and J gave up 7 bases, with 11 bases separating them. The CDR3 nucleotides read TGCAGCGTTGTCCCAGGGTGGAATGAGCAGTTCTTC. It specifies CSVVPGWNEQFF.

This chain joins TRBV4-2 and TRBJ2-1; 14 bases map to TRBD2. Germline lookup yields CDR1 LGHNA and CDR2 YNFKEQ. The CDR3 sequence is 16 residues long. V shed 4 bases, J shed 8 bases, and the junction held 7 bases outside the gene matches. CDR3 sequence: CASSLGTSGGAYEQFF. As DNA, the CDR3 is TGTGCCAGCAGCCTAGGGACTAGCGGGGGTGCCTATGAGCAGTTCTTC.

The CDR3 DNA follows: TGTGCCAGCAGCTTCCTCCGGGACTCCCAAGAGACCCAGTACTTC. This sequence encodes CASSFLRDSQETQYF. This rearrangement joins TRBV11-2 to TRBJ2-5, with D possibly matching TRBD2 (6 bases). Germline V gives CDR1 SGHAT, CDR2 FQNNGV. This CDR3 has 15 residues. Trimming took 3 bases from V and 1 from J, leaving 12 bases between them.

This rearrangement joins TRBV5-4 to TRBJ2-1; weak D call: TRBD1 (5 bases). Per germline, CDR1 SGHNT and CDR2 YYREEE (reference sequence). This CDR3 has 14 residues. Trimming stripped 2 bases from V and 3 bases from J, with 9 bases between. CDR3 nucleotides: TGTGCCAGCAGCTTCGCAGGGATCTACAATGAGCAGTTCTTC. As protein: CASSFAGIYNEQFF.

The chain has TRBV19 and TRBJ1-2; TRBD1 matches 12 bases. Unmatched junction bases numbered 9, after V lost 6 bases and J lost 7 bases. CDR1 and CDR2 (germline): LNHDA, SQIVND (reference sequence). The CDR3 is 15 amino acids. CDR3 amino acids: CASRTGTGGSFGYTF. The DNA for the CDR3 is TGTGCCAGTAGGACCGGGACAGGGGGCTCCTTTGGCTACACCTTC.

The chain recombines TRBV4-3 with TRBJ2-3, with D possibly matching TRBD1 (5 bases). This CDR3 has 15 amino acids. CDR1 is LGHNA, CDR2 YSLEER, per germline. Trimming shortened V by 0 bases and J by 2 bases, and 9 bases separated the two germline ends. CDR3 residues: CASSQDRVATDTQYF. The CDR3 bases are TGCGCCAGCAGCCAAGACAGGGTGGCCACAGATACGCAGTATTTT.

In DNA, the CDR3 is TGCGCCAGCAGCTTGATAGCGGGCGCCGGGGAGCTGTTTTTT. The encoded protein is CASSLIAGAGELFF. The chain joins TRBV5-1 to TRBJ2-2; TRBD2 aligns across 7 bases. Germline V CDR1 and CDR2: SGHRS, YFSETQ. Trimming at V came to 1 base and at J to 6 bases, leaving 3 bases not matched to a gene. The CDR3 has 14 residues.

This clone was counted a single time. The chain has TRBV5-1 and TRBJ2-3, with a possible D match to TRBD2 (5 bases). The CDR3 has 16 residues. Per germline, CDR1 SGHRS and CDR2 YFSETQ. With 4 bases removed from V and 5 bases from J, the gap between germline ends came to 20 bases. The CDR3 nucleotides are TGCGCCAGCAGCCTAGTTGGAGAGGGAGCGCTAGATACGCAGTATTTT. Translating it yields CASSLVGEGALDTQYF.

The V call is TRBV27, the J call TRBJ2-5; D perhaps matches TRBD1 (6 bases). Between the trimmed V and J ends, which lost 4 bases and 9 bases, there was a span of 18 bases. Germline V gene sequence: CDR1 MNHEY, CDR2 SMNVEV (reference sequence). The CDR3 is 14 residues long. The CDR3 DNA reads TGTGCCAGCAGTTCCCGCGTGGGGGCTGCGGCCCAGTACTTC. Protein: CASSSRVGAAAQYF.

V usage is TRBV28 and J usage is TRBJ1-5; 7 bases fit TRBD1. V lost 7 bases, J lost 3 bases, and 6 bases stayed unmatched. In germline, CDR1 is MDHEN, CDR2 SYDVKM. This CDR3 contains 14 residues. The CDR3 bases are TGTGCCAGCATTAAGGGACAGTCCAATCAGCCCCAGCATTTT. Translation gives CASIKGQSNQPQHF.

V usage is TRBV7-3 and J usage is TRBJ2-3; the match to TRBD2 covers 8 bases. The germline gives CDR1 SGHTA, CDR2 FQGTGA. CDR3 length equals 14 residues. Trimming cost V 5 bases and J 2 bases; bases outside gene matches: 3. The CDR3 region is CASSQRGTTDTQYF. CDR3 coding DNA: TGTGCCAGCAGCCAGCGGGGGACCACAGATACGCAGTATTTT.

The chain has TRBV5-6 and TRBJ1-2; 7 bases fit TRBD1. Germline CDR1 SGHDT, CDR2 YYEEEE. Trimming cost V 4 bases and J 7 bases; bases outside gene matches: 10. This CDR3 comprises 14 residues. In DNA, the CDR3 is TGTGCCAGCAGCCTAACGACAGGGATTTTTGGCTACACCTTC. It specifies CASSLTTGIFGYTF. The full variable domain, in which reference TRBV5-6 and TRBJ1-2 provide the parts outside the CDR3, is DAGVTQSPTHLIKTRGQQVTLRCSPKSGHDTVSWYQQALGQGPQFIFQYYEEEERQRGNFPDRFSGHQFPNYSSELNVNALLLGDSALYLCASSLTTGIFGYTFGSGTRLTVV.

The rearrangement joins TRBV9 to TRBJ2-6, with TRBD1 matching over 8 bases. Germline values: CDR1 SGDLS, CDR2 YYNGEE. The CDR3 is 19 residues long. The J segment lost 1 base and the V segment lost 0 bases, leaving 9 bases of the junction unmatched. The CDR3 reads CASSVDGQGILSGANVLTF. The CDR3 nucleotides are TGTGCCAGCAGCGTAGATGGACAGGGAATTTTATCTGGGGCCAACGTCCTGACTTTC.

This chain links TRBV6-2 or TRBV6-3 with TRBJ1-2; D gene ambiguous. The germline V gene has CDR1 MNHEY and CDR2 SVGEGT. The ends were cut back, 2 bases at V and 12 bases at J, with 16 bases in the middle. The CDR3 runs to 13 residues. The CDR3 region is CASSYRQSISNTF. The DNA for the CDR3 is TGTGCCAGCAGTTACAGGCAAAGCATTAGCAACACCTTC.

The chain links TRBV5-1 to TRBJ2-2; TRBD2 might be the D (6 bases). Germline V gives CDR1 SGHRS, CDR2 YFSETQ. The CDR3 is 14 amino acids. V lost 7 bases to trimming and J lost 0 bases, with 10 bases between them. CDR3 DNA: TGCGCCAGCCAGGAGGGTCCGAACACCGGGGAGCTGTTTTTT. It codes for CASQEGPNTGELFF.

In this sample, this clone turned up a few times. The chain has TRBV6-6 and TRBJ1-5, with unresolved D. Germline CDR1 MNHNY, CDR2 SVGAGI (reference sequence). V lost 2 bases to trimming and J lost 2 bases, with 13 bases between them. The CDR3 consists of 16 residues. This CDR3 is CASSYSSPRGNQPQHF. The CDR3 coding sequence is TGTGCCAGCAGTTACAGCTCCCCACGGGGCAATCAGCCCCAGCATTTT.

The chain carries TRBV6-5 and TRBJ2-7; TRBD1 matches at 10 bases. CDR3 length equals 14 residues. Per germline, CDR1 MNHEY and CDR2 SVGAGI. V was pared by 4 bases and J by 6 bases, with 6 bases of the junction left unmatched. Written as DNA, the CDR3 is TGTGCCAGCAGTTCCGGGACAGGGGTTTCCGAGCAGTACTTC. Translating gives CASSSGTGVSEQYF.

This clone was found once. This chain uses TRBV6-5 with TRBJ1-1; D unresolved. V was shortened by 10 bases and J by 1 base, with 13 bases between the two germline ends. Per germline, CDR1 MNHEY and CDR2 SVGAGI. CDR3 length: 13 residues. The CDR3 spells CATSQAGNTEAFF. For the CDR3, the DNA is TGTGCCACCTCCCAGGCCGGGAACACTGAAGCTTTCTTT.